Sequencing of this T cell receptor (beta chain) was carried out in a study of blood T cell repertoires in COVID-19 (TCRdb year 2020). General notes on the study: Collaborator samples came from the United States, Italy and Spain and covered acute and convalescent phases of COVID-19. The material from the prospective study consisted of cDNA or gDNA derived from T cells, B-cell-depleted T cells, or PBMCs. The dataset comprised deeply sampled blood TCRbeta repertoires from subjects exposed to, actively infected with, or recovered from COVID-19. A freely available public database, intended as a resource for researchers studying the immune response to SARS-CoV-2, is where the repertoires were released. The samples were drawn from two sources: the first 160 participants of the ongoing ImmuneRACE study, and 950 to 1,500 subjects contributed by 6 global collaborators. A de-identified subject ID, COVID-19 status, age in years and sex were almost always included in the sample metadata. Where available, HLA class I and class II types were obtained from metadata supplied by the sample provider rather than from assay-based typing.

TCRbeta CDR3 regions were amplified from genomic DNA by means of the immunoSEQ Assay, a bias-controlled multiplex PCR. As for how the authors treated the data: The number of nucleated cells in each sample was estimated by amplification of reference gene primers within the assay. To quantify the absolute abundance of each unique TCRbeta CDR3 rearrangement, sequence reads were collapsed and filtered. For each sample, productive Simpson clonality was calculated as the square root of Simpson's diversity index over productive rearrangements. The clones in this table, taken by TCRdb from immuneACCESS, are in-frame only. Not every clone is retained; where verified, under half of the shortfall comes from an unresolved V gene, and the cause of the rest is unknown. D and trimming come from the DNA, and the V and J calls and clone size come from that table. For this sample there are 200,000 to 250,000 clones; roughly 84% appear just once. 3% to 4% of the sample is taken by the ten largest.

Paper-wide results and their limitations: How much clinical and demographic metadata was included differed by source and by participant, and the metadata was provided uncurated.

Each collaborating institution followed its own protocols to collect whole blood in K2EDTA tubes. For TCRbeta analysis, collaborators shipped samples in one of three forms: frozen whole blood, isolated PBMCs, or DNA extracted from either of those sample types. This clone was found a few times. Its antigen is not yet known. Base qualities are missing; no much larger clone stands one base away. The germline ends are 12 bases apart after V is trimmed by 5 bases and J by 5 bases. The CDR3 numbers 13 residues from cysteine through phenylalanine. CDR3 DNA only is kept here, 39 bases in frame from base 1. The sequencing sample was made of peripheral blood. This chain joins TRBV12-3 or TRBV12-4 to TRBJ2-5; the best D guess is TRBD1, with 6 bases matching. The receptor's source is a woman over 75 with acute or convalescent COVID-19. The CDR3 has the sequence CASSNRVSETQYF. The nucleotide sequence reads TGTGCCAGCAGTAACAGGGTTTCGGAGACCCAGTACTTC.